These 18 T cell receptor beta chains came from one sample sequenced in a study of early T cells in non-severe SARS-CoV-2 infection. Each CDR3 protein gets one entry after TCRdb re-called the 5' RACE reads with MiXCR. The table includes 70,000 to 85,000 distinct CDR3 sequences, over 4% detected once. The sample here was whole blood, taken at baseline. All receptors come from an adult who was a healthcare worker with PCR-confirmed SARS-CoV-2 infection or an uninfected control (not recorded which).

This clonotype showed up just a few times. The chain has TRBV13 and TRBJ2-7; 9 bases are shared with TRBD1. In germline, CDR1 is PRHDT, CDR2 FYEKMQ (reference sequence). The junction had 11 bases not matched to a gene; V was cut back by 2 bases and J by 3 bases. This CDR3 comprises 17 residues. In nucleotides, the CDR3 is TGTGCCAGCAGCTTATTCTGGCGGCGGGACAGGGACTACGAGCAGTACTTC. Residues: CASSLFWRRDRDYEQYF.

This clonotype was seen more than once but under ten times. In nucleotides, the CDR3 is TGTGCCAGCGGAGGGACAGCTCAGTACTTC. Residues: CASGGTAQYF. V gene TRBV2 combines with J gene TRBJ2-7, with D tentatively TRBD1 (7 bases). Trimming pared 8 bases from V and 10 bases from J, leaving 12 bases between. This CDR3 has 10 amino acids. Germline V gene sequence: CDR1 SNHLY, CDR2 FYNNEI.

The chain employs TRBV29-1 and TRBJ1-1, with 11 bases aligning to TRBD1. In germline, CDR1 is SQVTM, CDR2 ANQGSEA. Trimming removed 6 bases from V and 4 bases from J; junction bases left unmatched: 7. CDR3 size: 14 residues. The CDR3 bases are TGCAGCGTGGCGGACAGGGGGCGCTTCACTGAAGCTTTCTTT. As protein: CSVADRGRFTEAFF.

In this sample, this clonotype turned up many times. The DNA for the CDR3 is TGTGCCAGCAGCTTACAGGGAAAAACTGAAGCTTTCTTT. Encoded protein: CASSLQGKTEAFF. The chain carries TRBV7-3 and TRBJ1-1, with D perhaps TRBD1 (5 bases). The CDR3 has 13 residues. CDR1 SGHTA and CDR2 FQGTGA come from the germline V gene. V lost 2 bases and J 5 bases, leaving 9 bases between the germline ends.

CDR3 protein: CASSPRAGVSYNEQFF. The CDR3 nucleotides are TGTGCCAGCAGCCCAAGAGCGGGAGTATCTTACAATGAGCAGTTCTTC. J is TRBJ2-1 and V is TRBV11-2; 8 positions agree with TRBD2. The germline CDR1 and CDR2 sequences are SGHAT and FQNNGV. Germline trimming cut 5 bases from V and 4 bases from J; bases unmatched to any gene: 10. The CDR3 length is 16 residues. The complete variable domain, with remaining parts taken from reference TRBV11-2 and TRBJ2-1, reads EAGVAQSPRYKIIEKRQSVAFWCNPISGHATLYWYQQILGQGPKLLIQFQNNGVVDDSQLPKDRFSAERLKGVDSTLKIQPAKLEDSAVYLCASSPRAGVSYNEQFFGPGTRLTVL.

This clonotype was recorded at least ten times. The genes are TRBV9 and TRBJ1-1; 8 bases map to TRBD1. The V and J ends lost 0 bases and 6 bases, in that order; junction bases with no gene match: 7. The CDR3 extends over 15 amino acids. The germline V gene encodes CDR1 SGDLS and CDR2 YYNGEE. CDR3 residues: CASSVVQGAGSEAFF. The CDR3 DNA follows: TGTGCCAGCAGCGTAGTTCAGGGGGCTGGATCTGAAGCTTTCTTT.

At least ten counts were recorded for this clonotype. CDR3 in DNA: TGTGCCAGCAGCTTACAACCGGGACAGGGGCAAGAGACCCAGTACTTC. This sequence encodes CASSLQPGQGQETQYF. This sequence joins TRBV7-3 and TRBJ2-5, with 10 bases lining up with TRBD1. The trim removed 2 bases at V and 2 bases at J, leaving 5 bases unmatched. Per the germline V gene, CDR1 is SGHTA and CDR2 is FQGTGA. The CDR3 spans 16 residues.

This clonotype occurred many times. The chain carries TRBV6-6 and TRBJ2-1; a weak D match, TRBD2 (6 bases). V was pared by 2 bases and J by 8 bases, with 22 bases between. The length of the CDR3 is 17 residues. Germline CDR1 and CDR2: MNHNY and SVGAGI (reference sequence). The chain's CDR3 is CASSYGPRGQHYDEQFF. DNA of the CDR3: TGTGCCAGCAGTTACGGTCCGCGGGGCCAACATTACGATGAGCAGTTCTTC.

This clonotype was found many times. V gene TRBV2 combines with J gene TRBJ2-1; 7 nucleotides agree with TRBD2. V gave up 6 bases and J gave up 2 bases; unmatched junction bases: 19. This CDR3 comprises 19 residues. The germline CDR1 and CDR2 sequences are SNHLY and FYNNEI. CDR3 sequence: CASRIFDPTLREPYNEQFF. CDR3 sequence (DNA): TGTGCCAGCAGGATCTTCGACCCCACCTTGCGGGAGCCCTACAATGAGCAGTTCTTC.

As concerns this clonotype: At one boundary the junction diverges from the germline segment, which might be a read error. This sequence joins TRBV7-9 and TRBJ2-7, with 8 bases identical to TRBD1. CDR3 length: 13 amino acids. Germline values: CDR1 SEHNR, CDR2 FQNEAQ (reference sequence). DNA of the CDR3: TGTGCCGGCAGCTTGGGACAGGACTACGAGCAGTACTTC. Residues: CAGSLGQDYEQYF.

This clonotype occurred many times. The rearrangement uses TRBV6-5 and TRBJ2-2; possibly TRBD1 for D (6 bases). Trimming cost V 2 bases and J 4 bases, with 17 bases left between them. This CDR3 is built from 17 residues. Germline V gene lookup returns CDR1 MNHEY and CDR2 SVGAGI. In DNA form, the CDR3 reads TGTGCCAGCAGTTACGGCAGGGCAGGGGTTAGCACCGGGGAGCTGTTTTTT. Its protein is CASSYGRAGVSTGELFF.

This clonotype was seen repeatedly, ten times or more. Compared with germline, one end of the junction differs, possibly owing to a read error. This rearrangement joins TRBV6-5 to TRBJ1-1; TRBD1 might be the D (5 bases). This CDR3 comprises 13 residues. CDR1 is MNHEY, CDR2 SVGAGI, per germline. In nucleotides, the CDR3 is TGTGCCAGCAGTTTCGGGGGGGTCTTTAAAGCCTTCTTT. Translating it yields CASSFGGVFKAFF.

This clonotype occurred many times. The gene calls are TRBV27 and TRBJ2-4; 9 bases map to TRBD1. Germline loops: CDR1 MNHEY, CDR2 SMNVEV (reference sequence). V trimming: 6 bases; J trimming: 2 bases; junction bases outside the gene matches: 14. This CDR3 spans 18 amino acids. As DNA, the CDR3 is TGTGCCAGCAGACGACTCACAGGGGGCCAAGATACCAAAAACATTCAGTACTTC. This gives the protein CASRRLTGGQDTKNIQYF.

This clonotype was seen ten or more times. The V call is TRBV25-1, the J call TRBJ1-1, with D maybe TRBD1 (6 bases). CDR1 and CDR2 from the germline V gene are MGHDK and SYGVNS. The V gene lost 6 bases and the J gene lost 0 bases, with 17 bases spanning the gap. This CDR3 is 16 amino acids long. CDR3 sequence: CASSASRGRVNTEAFF. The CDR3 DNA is TGTGCCAGCAGCGCCTCCAGGGGACGGGTGAACACTGAAGCTTTCTTT.

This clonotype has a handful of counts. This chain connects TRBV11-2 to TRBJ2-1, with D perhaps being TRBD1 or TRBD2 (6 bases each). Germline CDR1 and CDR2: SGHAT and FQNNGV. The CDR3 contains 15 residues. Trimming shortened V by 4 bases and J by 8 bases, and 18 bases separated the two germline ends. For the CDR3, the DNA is TGTGCCAGCAGCTCACAGGGAGGCTATATCCATGAGCAGTTCTTC. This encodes CASSSQGGYIHEQFF.

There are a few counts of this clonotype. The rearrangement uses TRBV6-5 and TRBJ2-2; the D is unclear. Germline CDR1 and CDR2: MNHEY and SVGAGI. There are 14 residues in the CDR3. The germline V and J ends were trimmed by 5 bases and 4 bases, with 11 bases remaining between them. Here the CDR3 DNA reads TGTGCCAGCAGTCTCCGACACCGCACCGGGGAGCTGTTTTTT. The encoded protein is CASSLRHRTGELFF.

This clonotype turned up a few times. The CDR3 nucleotides read TGCGCCAGCAGCCCTACACAGGTCGCAGTAGGGGAGCTGTTTTTT. It specifies CASSPTQVAVGELFF. The chain has TRBV5-1 and TRBJ2-2, with D perhaps matching TRBD1 (5 bases). The V gene's germline CDR1 is SGHRS and CDR2 YFSETQ. V was cut by 4 bases and J by 8 bases, with 18 bases left in between. This CDR3 contains 15 residues.

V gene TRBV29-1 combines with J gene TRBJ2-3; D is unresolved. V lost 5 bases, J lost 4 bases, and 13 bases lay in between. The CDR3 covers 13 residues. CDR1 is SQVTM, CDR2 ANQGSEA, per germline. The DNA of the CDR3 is TGCAGCGTTTCCCCGAGAATGGCAGATACGCAGTATTTT. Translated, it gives CSVSPRMADTQYF.